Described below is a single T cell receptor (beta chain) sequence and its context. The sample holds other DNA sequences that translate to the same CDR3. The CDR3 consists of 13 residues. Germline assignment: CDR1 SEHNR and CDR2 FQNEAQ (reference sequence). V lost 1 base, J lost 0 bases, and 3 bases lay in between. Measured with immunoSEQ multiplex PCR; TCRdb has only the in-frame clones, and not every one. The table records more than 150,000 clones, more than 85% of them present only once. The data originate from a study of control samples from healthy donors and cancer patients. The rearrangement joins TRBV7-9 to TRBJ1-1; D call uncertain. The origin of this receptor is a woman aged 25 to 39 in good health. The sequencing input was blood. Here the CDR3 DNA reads TGTGCCAGCAGCTTAGATATGAACACTGAAGCTTTCTTT. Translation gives CASSLDMNTEAFF.